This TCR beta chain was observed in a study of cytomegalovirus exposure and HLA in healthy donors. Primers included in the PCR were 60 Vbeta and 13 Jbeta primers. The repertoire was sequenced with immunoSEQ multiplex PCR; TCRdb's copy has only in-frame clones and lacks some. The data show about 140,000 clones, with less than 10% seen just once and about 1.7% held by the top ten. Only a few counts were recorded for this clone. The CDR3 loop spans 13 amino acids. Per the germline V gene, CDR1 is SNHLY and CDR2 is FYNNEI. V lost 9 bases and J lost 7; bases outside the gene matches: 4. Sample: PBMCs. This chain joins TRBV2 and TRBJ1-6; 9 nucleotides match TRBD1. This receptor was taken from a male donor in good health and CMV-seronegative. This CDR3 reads CARGQGVNSPLHF. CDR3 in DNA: TGTGCCAGGGGACAGGGTGTAAATTCACCCCTCCACTTT.